Below, 5 T cell receptor beta chains from the same sample are listed, as sequenced in a study of technical replicates of blood from several donors. Repertoires were generated with immunoSEQ multiplex PCR, while TCRdb's copy carries only in-frame clones and drops some. The sample records 55,000 to 75,000 clones, 91% being singletons. Sequencing was carried out using PBMCs. These receptors were taken from a human donor in good health. Some clones in this sample may be carry-over from other donors' samples.

The chain couples TRBV27 to TRBJ1-4, with TRBD1 matching 10 bases. The V and J ends lost 5 bases and 7 bases, in that order; junction bases with no gene match: 10. This CDR3 has 16 amino acids. Per germline, CDR1 MNHEY and CDR2 SMNVEV (reference sequence). CDR3 amino acids: CASSAKTGGHGEKLFF. CDR3 DNA sequence: TGTGCCAGCAGTGCAAAGACAGGGGGCCACGGTGAAAAACTGTTTTTT.

This clone came up a few times. This chain uses TRBV6-5 with TRBJ2-1; a weak D match, TRBD2 (6 bases). Trimming took 6 bases from V and 9 from J, leaving 21 bases between them. Germline V lookup: CDR1 MNHEY, CDR2 SVGAGI. The CDR3 has 15 amino acids. In nucleotides, the CDR3 is TGTGCCAGCAGACCCCGTCCCGGGACCGGGAGTGAGCAGTTCTTC. Amino acids: CASRPRPGTGSEQFF.

The gene calls are TRBV9 and TRBJ2-5; possibly TRBD2 for D (5 bases). V lost 0 bases and J 0 bases, leaving 12 bases between the germline ends. The CDR3 covers 16 residues. The germline CDR1 and CDR2 sequences are SGDLS and YYNGEE. As DNA, the CDR3 is TGTGCCAGCAGCGTAGGGGGTAGCGCTAACCAAGAGACCCAGTACTTC. This codes for CASSVGGSANQETQYF.

V usage is TRBV2 and J usage is TRBJ2-5; TRBD1 matches 9 bases. This CDR3 has 13 amino acids. Germline CDR1 SNHLY, CDR2 FYNNEI. V was clipped by 4 bases and J by 7 bases; unmatched bases: 4. The CDR3 region is CASSGQGGATQYF. CDR3 DNA: TGTGCCAGCAGTGGACAGGGGGGAGCGACCCAGTACTTC.

J is TRBJ1-1 and V is TRBV30; no definite D call. Trimming stripped 8 bases from V and 5 bases from J, with 12 bases between. There are 11 residues in the CDR3. Germline values: CDR1 GTSNPN, CDR2 SVGIG (reference sequence). The CDR3 DNA reads TGTGCCCTATCTCGGGGAACTGAAGCTTTCTTT. Residues: CALSRGTEAFF.